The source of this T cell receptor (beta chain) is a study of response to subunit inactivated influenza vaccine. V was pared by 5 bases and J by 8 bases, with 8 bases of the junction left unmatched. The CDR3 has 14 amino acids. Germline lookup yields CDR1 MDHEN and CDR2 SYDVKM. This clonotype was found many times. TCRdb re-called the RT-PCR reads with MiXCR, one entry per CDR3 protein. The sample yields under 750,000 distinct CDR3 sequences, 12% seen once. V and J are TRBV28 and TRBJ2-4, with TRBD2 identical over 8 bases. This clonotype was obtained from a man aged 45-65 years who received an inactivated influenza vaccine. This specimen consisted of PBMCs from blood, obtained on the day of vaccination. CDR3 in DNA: TGTGCCAGCAGTGCAAACAGCGGGAGTGACATTCAGTACTTC. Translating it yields CASSANSGSDIQYF.